What follows are 26 T cell receptor beta chains derived from one specimen sequenced in a study of spatial heterogeneity in lung cancer. TCRdb re-derived calls from the 5' RACE reads in MiXCR, one entry per CDR3 protein. Of some 37,000 distinct CDR3 sequences listed, around 7.2% are singletons. Time point indicated: sample taken at primary tumor resection. Sequences were derived from PBMCs, sampled at surgery. These receptors were obtained from a male donor with early-stage non-small cell lung cancer.

At least ten counts were recorded for this clonotype. J is TRBJ2-3 and V is TRBV24-1; unclear D gene. V was shortened by 3 bases and J by 10 bases, with 10 bases between the two germline ends. CDR1 KGHDR and CDR2 SFDVKD come from the germline V gene. The CDR3 runs 12 residues. This CDR3 reads CATSDPGAAQYF. CDR3 DNA: TGTGCCACCAGTGATCCCGGAGCTGCGCAGTATTTT.

Many counts were recorded for this clonotype. The chain uses TRBV5-1 and TRBJ2-5, with TRBD1 as a possible D gene (6 bases). V shed 4 bases and J shed 2 bases, with 12 bases lying between them. This CDR3 contains 14 residues. Looked up from germline, CDR1 is SGHRS and CDR2 is YFSETQ. CDR3 in DNA: TGCGCCAGCAGCCCAAGGACAGATCAAGAGACCCAGTACTTC. Translation gives CASSPRTDQETQYF. The whole variable domain, filled in from reference TRBV5-1 and TRBJ2-5, reads KAGVTQTPRYLIKTRGQQVTLSCSPISGHRSVSWYQQTPGQGLQFLFEYFSETQRNKGNFPGRFSGRQFSNSRSEMNVSTLELGDSALYLCASSPRTDQETQYFGPGTRLLVL.

This clonotype was recorded at least ten times. This chain joins TRBV24-1 and TRBJ2-3; TRBD2 is a possible D gene (6 bases). V was clipped by 9 bases and J by 1 base, with 10 bases between them. The CDR3 is 13 amino acids. Germline V CDR1 and CDR2: KGHDR, SFDVKD. This CDR3 reads CATGWEGTDTQYF. Here the CDR3 DNA reads TGTGCCACCGGATGGGAGGGCACAGATACGCAGTATTTT.

The sample holds a few counts of this clonotype. The chain uses TRBV19 and TRBJ2-5, with TRBD1 identical over 8 bases. Germline trimming cut 6 bases from V and 5 bases from J; bases unmatched to any gene: 8. This CDR3 contains 14 residues. Germline-derived CDR1 and CDR2 are LNHDA and SQIVND (reference sequence). The CDR3 DNA reads as TGTGCCAGTAGGGAAACAGGGGGTGGGGAGACCCAGTACTTC. This sequence encodes CASRETGGGETQYF.

This clonotype was seen at least ten times. The V call is TRBV6-4, the J call TRBJ1-2, with 7 bases fitting TRBD1. This CDR3 region has 14 residues. CDR1 MRHNA and CDR2 SNTAGT come from the germline V gene. After removal of 2 bases from V and 8 bases from J, the junction contained 8 bases not matched to a gene. The CDR3 DNA sequence: TGTGCCAGCAGTGACGCCAACAGGGGTGGCGGCTACACCTTC. As protein: CASSDANRGGGYTF.

This clonotype was seen repeatedly, ten times or more. V is TRBV2 and J is TRBJ1-5, with 11 bases fitting TRBD1. The germline CDR1 and CDR2 sequences are SNHLY and FYNNEI. This CDR3 spans 15 amino acids. Trimming at V came to 6 bases and at J to 6 bases, leaving 7 bases not matched to a gene. The CDR3, as DNA: TGTGCCAGCAGCGCCGGGACAGGGGGAGGTCAGCCCCAGCATTTT. Protein: CASSAGTGGGQPQHF.

This clonotype was detected ten times or more. This chain joins TRBV6-5 and TRBJ1-1; D may be TRBD1 (6 bases). V was trimmed by 1 base and J by 3 bases, leaving 12 bases between them. The V gene's germline CDR1 is MNHEY and CDR2 SVGAGI. This CDR3 has 15 amino acids. The CDR3 DNA reads TGTGCCAGCAGTTACTGGGACACCACATACACTGAAGCTTTCTTT. Translation: CASSYWDTTYTEAFF.

This chain uses TRBV10-2 with TRBJ2-2; a possible D gene is TRBD2 (6 bases). This CDR3 has 16 residues. Germline V gene sequence: CDR1 WSHSY, CDR2 SAAADI. V was trimmed by 5 bases and J by 0 bases, leaving 13 bases between them. The CDR3 bases are TGCGCCAGCAGTTTTATAGCGGAACCGAACACCGGGGAGCTGTTTTTT. As protein: CASSFIAEPNTGELFF.

This clonotype was recorded a few times. The chain has TRBV10-3 and TRBJ2-1; possible D gene TRBD2, 6 bases. This CDR3 has 12 amino acids. Germline CDR1 and CDR2: ENHRY and SYGVKD. V lost 10 bases and J lost 2, with 9 bases in between. DNA of the CDR3: TGTGCCACCAGGACTACCTACAATGAGCAGTTCTTC. Its protein product is CATRTTYNEQFF.

This clonotype was picked up many times. The rearrangement links TRBV20-1 to TRBJ1-5; D remains ambiguous. V was pared by 1 base and J by 1 base, with 17 bases between. Germline CDR1 is DFQATT and CDR2 is SNEGSKA (reference sequence). CDR3 length: 17 residues. The CDR3 region has the DNA TGCAGTGCTAGAGCGCGTACCCCGGAGGAGAGCAATCAGCCCCAGCATTTT. Its protein product is CSARARTPEESNQPQHF.

This clonotype was picked up a small number of times. This sequence joins TRBV12-3 or TRBV12-4 and TRBJ2-3; 11 bases are a match to TRBD2. The V gene end was trimmed by 3 bases and the J gene end by 1 base; junction bases not matched to a gene: 9. CDR3 length equals 18 residues. The CDR3 DNA reads TGTGCCAGCAGTTTGTTTAGCGGGAGGGCTTTAGGCACAGATACGCAGTATTTT. Translated: CASSLFSGRALGTDTQYF.

A remark on this clonotype: Since a much larger clone is just one base distant, this may be a read error. The chain uses TRBV7-6 and TRBJ2-3, with a possible D match to TRBD1 (5 bases). The CDR3 runs to 15 residues. Per the germline V gene, CDR1 is SGHVS and CDR2 is FNYEAQ. Trimming removed 5 bases at V and 0 bases at J, with 12 bases between. The CDR3 here is CASSKRSGSTDTQYF. As DNA, the CDR3 is TGTGCCAGCAGCAAGAGGTCAGGGAGCACAGATACGCAGTATTTT.

This clonotype was seen a handful of times. The chain uses TRBV19 and TRBJ1-5; 10 positions agree with TRBD1. This CDR3 has 16 amino acids. The V gene end was trimmed by 6 bases and the J gene end by 6 bases; junction bases not matched to a gene: 11. Germline CDR1 LNHDA, CDR2 SQIVND (reference sequence). This CDR3 is CASSSFPGQGTQPQHF. DNA of the CDR3: TGTGCCAGTAGCAGCTTTCCGGGACAGGGGACTCAGCCCCAGCATTTT.

V and J are TRBV7-2 and TRBJ1-2, with D hard to call. From germline, CDR1 is SGHTA and CDR2 FQGNSA. Trimming stripped 2 bases from V and 4 bases from J, with 11 bases between. This CDR3 comprises 14 residues. The CDR3 nucleotides are TGTGCCAGCAGCTTAACGCCGTCGCTCTATGGCTACACCTTC. Its protein product is CASSLTPSLYGYTF.

The CDR3 reads CASSLQTGREKLFF. The CDR3 DNA reads as TGTGCCAGCAGCTTGCAAACAGGACGCGAAAAACTGTTTTTT. This chain connects TRBV7-9 to TRBJ1-4; tentative D call: TRBD1 (5 bases). The CDR3 contains 14 residues. With 3 bases removed from V and 8 bases from J, the gap between germline ends came to 13 bases. Germline V CDR1 and CDR2: SEHNR, FQNEAQ (reference sequence).

This clonotype was seen many times. The chain couples TRBV2 to TRBJ1-6, with no clear D. This CDR3 has 13 residues. Trimming pared 7 bases from V and 7 bases from J, leaving 11 bases between. Germline values: CDR1 SNHLY, CDR2 FYNNEI. In DNA form, the CDR3 reads TGTGCCAGCATAAAAGGGAGAAATTCACCCCTCCACTTT. This sequence encodes CASIKGRNSPLHF.

A few counts support this clonotype. J is TRBJ2-1 and V is TRBV30; D ambiguous. Germline V gene lookup returns CDR1 GTSNPN and CDR2 SVGIG (reference sequence). The germline V and J ends were trimmed by 7 bases and 2 bases, with 12 bases remaining between them. The CDR3 spans 13 residues. CDR3 in DNA: TGTGCCTCACGTGATGCGGCCTACAATGAGCAGTTCTTC. The encoded protein is CASRDAAYNEQFF.

This clonotype was observed at least ten times. V is TRBV21-1 and J is TRBJ2-3; the table's D call of TRBD1 was not tested on the DNA. TRBV21-1 is a pseudogene segment. CDR3 length: 18 amino acids. The DNA for the CDR3 is TGTGCCAGCAGCAAAGCTGGAGTAACAGGGAGGCACACAGATACGCAGTATTTT. It specifies CASSKAGVTGRHTDTQYF.

This clonotype came up many times. V is TRBV11-2 and J is TRBJ2-6, with D perhaps matching TRBD2 (5 bases). Germline-derived CDR1 and CDR2 are SGHAT and FQNNGV. The CDR3 covers 17 residues. V was trimmed by 5 bases and J by 0 bases, leaving 14 bases between them. CDR3 DNA sequence: TGTGCCAGCAGCCCTCTTCGAGGGCGCTCTGGGGCCAACGTCCTGACTTTC. Protein product: CASSPLRGRSGANVLTF.

The chain is built from TRBV6-6 and TRBJ1-1; D gene uncertain. V lost 4 bases and J 2 bases, leaving 20 bases between the germline ends. Germline CDR1 MNHNY, CDR2 SVGAGI (reference sequence). The CDR3 is made up of 17 amino acids. The chain's CDR3 is CASSSFPRHDPNTEAFF. The CDR3 region has the DNA TGTGCCAGCAGTTCCTTCCCCCGGCACGACCCTAACACTGAAGCTTTCTTT.

This clonotype showed up just a few times. The chain recombines TRBV5-5 with TRBJ2-2, with TRBD1 matching 7 bases. CDR3 length: 16 amino acids. With 0 bases clipped from V and 1 base from J, the junction kept 3 bases outside the gene matches. CDR1 is SGHKS and CDR2 is YYEKEE in the germline V gene (reference sequence). The CDR3 sequence is CASSLVQGVNTGELFF. The CDR3 DNA follows: TGTGCCAGCAGCTTGGTGCAGGGGGTGAACACCGGGGAGCTGTTTTTT.

This clonotype was observed a few times. V usage is TRBV5-1 and J usage is TRBJ2-7, with a tentative D call TRBD1 (6 bases). The CDR3 extends over 15 amino acids. V lost 4 bases and J lost 4, with 18 bases in between. CDR1 and CDR2 (germline): SGHRS, YFSETQ. CDR3 region: CASSTGQTPLYEQYF. The CDR3 DNA sequence: TGCGCCAGCAGCACAGGACAGACACCTTTATACGAGCAGTACTTC.

The chain joins TRBV7-8 to TRBJ2-1; perhaps TRBD1 as D (5 bases). The CDR3 loop spans 14 amino acids. Germline V lookup: CDR1 SGHVS, CDR2 FQNEAQ. With 3 bases removed from V and 12 bases from J, the gap between germline ends came to 18 bases. The CDR3 loop is CASSFRQGLGAQFF. The CDR3 region has the DNA TGTGCCAGCAGCTTTCGTCAGGGTTTGGGTGCGCAGTTCTTC.

This rearrangement joins TRBV13 to TRBJ2-1; 12 bases match TRBD2. After removal of 5 bases from V and 8 bases from J, the junction contained 7 bases not matched to a gene. The CDR3 length is 15 residues. Germline V gene lookup returns CDR1 PRHDT and CDR2 FYEKMQ (reference sequence). CDR3 in DNA: TGTGCCAGCAGCACCCGACTAGCGGGAGTACATGAGCAGTTCTTC. Residues: CASSTRLAGVHEQFF.

This clonotype was counted many times. V usage is TRBV20-1 and J usage is TRBJ2-3; 13 bases fit TRBD2. CDR1 and CDR2 from the germline V gene are DFQATT and SNEGSKA (reference sequence). CDR3 size: 14 residues. The V and J ends lost 3 bases and 4 bases, in that order; junction bases with no gene match: 1. The CDR3 region is CSASTSGRADTQYF. The CDR3 DNA sequence: TGCAGTGCTAGCACTAGCGGGAGGGCAGATACGCAGTATTTT.

This clonotype has a handful of counts. The chain recombines TRBV7-3 with TRBJ2-5; the D gene is possibly TRBD2 (6 bases). V dropped 3 bases and J dropped 0 bases, with 11 bases sitting between them. The V gene's germline CDR1 is SGHTA and CDR2 FQGTGA. The CDR3 runs to 15 residues. CDR3 DNA: TGTGCCAGCAGCTTCGGGGGTTACTACCAAGAGACCCAGTACTTC. Amino acid sequence: CASSFGGYYQETQYF. The variable domain in full, completed from reference TRBV7-3 and TRBJ2-5, reads GAGVSQTPSNKVTEKGKYVELRCDPISGHTALYWYRQSLGQGPEFLIYFQGTGAADDSGLPNDRFFAVRPEGSVSTLKIQRTERGDSAVYLCASSFGGYYQETQYFGPGTRLLVL.